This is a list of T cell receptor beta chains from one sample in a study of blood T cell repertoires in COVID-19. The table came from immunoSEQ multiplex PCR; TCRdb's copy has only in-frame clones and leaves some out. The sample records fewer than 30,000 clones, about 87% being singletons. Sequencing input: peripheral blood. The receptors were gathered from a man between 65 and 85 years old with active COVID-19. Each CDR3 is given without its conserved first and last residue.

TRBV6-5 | ASGGGQGHNYGYT
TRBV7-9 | ASSLDSRNNEQF
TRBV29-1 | SAGAGLYGYT
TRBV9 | ASSVGGTSRDTQY
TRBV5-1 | ASRRDGDKQF
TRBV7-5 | VRSLVWGQGVDGELF
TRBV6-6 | ASSYGGWTWPQY
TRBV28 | ASSPAGQGRNQPQH
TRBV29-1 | SVLGQVFSGANVLT
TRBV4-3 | ASSLRQSSYNSPLH
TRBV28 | ASSSSTVNYGYT
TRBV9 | ASSVEGGGAADTQY
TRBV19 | ASSSSSGWQTQY
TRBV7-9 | ASNQLASGSPLH
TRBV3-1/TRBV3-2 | ASSQDLPNEQF
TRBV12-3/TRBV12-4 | ASSISVSYEQY
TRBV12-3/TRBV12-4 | ASSLGLAGAAY
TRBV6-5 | ASSPDRRSTEAF
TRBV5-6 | ASSLTPGANVLT
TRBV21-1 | ATCVQGALMNEKLF
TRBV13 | ASSGRDSYNEQF
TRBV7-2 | ASERGTFNEQF
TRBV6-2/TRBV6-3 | ASSRDGSYNSPLH
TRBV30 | AWSWAGETQY
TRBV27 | ASSPPYQPQH
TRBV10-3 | AIRGQGTNQPQH
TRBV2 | ASSEWGGFSNQPQH
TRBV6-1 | ASSAKPEISRGRVNEKLF
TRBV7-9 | ASSRTADQPQH
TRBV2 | ASSEQGEYGYT
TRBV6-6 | ASRSVTDTQY
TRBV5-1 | ASSPGGVNTDTQY
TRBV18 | ASSPLQGNNSPLH
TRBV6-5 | ASSRGGGTFSPLH
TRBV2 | ASSGDRGNTGELF
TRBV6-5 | ASSGVKGTDTQY
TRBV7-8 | ASSDRDGDTEAF
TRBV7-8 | ASSLGTQETQY
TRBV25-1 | ASSSTQGRVETQY
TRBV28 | ASRPTRDNSPLH
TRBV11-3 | ASSLGSATNEKLF
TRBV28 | ASSLGRGPWGAKNIQY
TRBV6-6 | ASSRQGTNEQF
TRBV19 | ASNRDDRDTEAF
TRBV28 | ASSPHGRAGGQETQY
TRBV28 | ASSELAGGRRSF
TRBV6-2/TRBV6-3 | ASSPLAGGEQY
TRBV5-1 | ASSLDSQATEAF
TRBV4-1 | ASSQRVGGEGAF
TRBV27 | ASRPFLGSSYEQY